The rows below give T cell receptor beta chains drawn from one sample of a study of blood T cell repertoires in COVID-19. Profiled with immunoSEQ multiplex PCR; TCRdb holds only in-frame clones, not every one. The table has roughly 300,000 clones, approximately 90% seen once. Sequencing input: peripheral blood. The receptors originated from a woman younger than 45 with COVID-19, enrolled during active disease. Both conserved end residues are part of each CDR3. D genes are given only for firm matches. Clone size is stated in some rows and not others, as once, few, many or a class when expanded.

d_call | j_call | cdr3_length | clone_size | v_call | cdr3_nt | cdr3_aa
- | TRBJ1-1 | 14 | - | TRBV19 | TGTGCCAGTAGTATAGATCTTACGGGGACTGAAGCTTTCTTT | CASSIDLTGTEAFF
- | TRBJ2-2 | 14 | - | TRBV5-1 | TGCGCCAGCAGCACCGGGACTGTCACCGGGGAGCTGTTTTTT | CASSTGTVTGELFF
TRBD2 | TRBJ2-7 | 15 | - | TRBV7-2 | TGTGCCAGCAGCTTAGCTGCGGGAGAGTCGTCCGAGCAGTACTTC | CASSLAAGESSEQYF
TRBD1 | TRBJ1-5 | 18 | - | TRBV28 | TGTGCCAGCAGTTTGCTCGGGACAGGGGCTACCCGGGGGCAGCCCCAGCATTTT | CASSLLGTGATRGQPQHF
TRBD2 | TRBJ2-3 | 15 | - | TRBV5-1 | TGCGCCAGCAGCCCAAAGCGGGATCGAGGAGATACGCAGTATTTT | CASSPKRDRGDTQYF
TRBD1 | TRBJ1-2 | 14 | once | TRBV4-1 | TGCGCCAGCAGCCAATACCAGGGGGAATGGGGCTACACCTTC | CASSQYQGEWGYTF
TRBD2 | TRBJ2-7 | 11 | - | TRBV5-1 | TGCGCCAGCACGGGGGGGTACGAGCAGTACTTC | CASTGGYEQYF
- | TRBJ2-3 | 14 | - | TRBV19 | TGTGCCAGTAGTATCAGTCCGGCGGGAGATACGCAGTATTTT | CASSISPAGDTQYF
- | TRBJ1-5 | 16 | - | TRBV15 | TGTGCCACCAGCAGAGGACAGTCGTATAGCAATCAGCCCCAGCATTTT | CATSRGQSYSNQPQHF
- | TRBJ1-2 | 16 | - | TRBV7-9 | TGTGCCAGCAGCCCCGGGGTCAGTGCCTCTAACTATGGCTACACCTTC | CASSPGVSASNYGYTF
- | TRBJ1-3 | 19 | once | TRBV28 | TGTGCCAGCAGTTCCTATAGGGCGGGGGTCCAAAGCTCTGGAAACACCATATATTTT | CASSSYRAGVQSSGNTIYF
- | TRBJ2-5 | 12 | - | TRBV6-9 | TGTGCCATCCCAGGGGTCCAAGAGACCCAGTACTTC | CAIPGVQETQYF
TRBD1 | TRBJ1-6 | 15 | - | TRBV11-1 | TGTGCCAGCAGCTCCCGGGACAGGGAAAATTCACCCCTCCACTTT | CASSSRDRENSPLHF
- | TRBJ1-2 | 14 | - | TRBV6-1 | TGTGCCAGCAGTGAATTGTCCCTGAACTATGGCTACACCTTC | CASSELSLNYGYTF
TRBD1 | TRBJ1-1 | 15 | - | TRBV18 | TGTGCCAGCTCACCTAACCAGGGGCAGGGGGCGCAAGCTTTCTTT | CASSPNQGQGAQAFF
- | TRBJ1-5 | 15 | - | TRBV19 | TGTGCCAGTAGTCTCGACCGGGAGTACCATCAGCCCCAGCATTTT | CASSLDREYHQPQHF
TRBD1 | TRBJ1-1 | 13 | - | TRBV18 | TGTGCCAGCTCACCCCCGGGACAGCGGGAAGCTTTCTTT | CASSPPGQREAFF
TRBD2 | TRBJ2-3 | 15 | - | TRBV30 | TGTGCCTGGGGGGGACTAGTCCCTAGCACAGATACGCAGTATTTT | CAWGGLVPSTDTQYF
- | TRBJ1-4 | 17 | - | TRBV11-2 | TGTGCCAGCAGCCCCCAAGGGGTTGGGGCCTCTAATGAAAAACTGTTTTTT | CASSPQGVGASNEKLFF
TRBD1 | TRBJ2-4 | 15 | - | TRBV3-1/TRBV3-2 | TGTGCCAGCAGCCAACACGGGACAGGGGCCAACATTCAGTACTTC | CASSQHGTGANIQYF
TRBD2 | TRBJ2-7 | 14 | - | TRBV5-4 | TGTGCCAGCAGCTGGGGGACTAGCGGGGACGAGCAGTACTTC | CASSWGTSGDEQYF
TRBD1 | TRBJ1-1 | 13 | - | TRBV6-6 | TGTGCCAGCAGTTACGGACAGGACACTGAAGCTTTCTTT | CASSYGQDTEAFF
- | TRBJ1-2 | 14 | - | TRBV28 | TGTGCCAGCAGTTTCCGGGTCGGGGGGGGCGGCTACACCTTC | CASSFRVGGGGYTF
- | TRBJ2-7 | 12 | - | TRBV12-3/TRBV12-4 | TGTGCCAGCAGCCAAAAACAGCTCGAGCAGTACTTC | CASSQKQLEQYF
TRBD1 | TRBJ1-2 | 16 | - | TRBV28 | TGTGCCAGCAGTTTAAGGGGGACAGGGACTAACTATGGCTACACCTTC | CASSLRGTGTNYGYTF
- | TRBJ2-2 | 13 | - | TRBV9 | TGTGCCAGCAGCTCCAGACAGATCGGGGAGCTGTTTTTT | CASSSRQIGELFF
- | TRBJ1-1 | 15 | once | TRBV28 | TGTGCCAGCACCATGGGCACAGGGCGGAACACTGAAGCTTTCTTT | CASTMGTGRNTEAFF
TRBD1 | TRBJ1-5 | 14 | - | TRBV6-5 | TGTGCCAGCAGTTTGGGACAGGTAAATCAGCCCCAGCATTTT | CASSLGQVNQPQHF
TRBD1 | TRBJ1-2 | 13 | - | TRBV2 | TGTGCCAGCAGTGAGGACAGGGACTATGGCTACACCTTC | CASSEDRDYGYTF
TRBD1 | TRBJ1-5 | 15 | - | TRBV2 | TGTGCCAGCAGTTCGACGGGACAGGGCAATCAGCCCCAGCATTTT | CASSSTGQGNQPQHF
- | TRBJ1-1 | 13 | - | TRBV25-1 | TGTGCCAGCAGTGTCTGGGGGACTACTGAAGCTTTCTTT | CASSVWGTTEAFF
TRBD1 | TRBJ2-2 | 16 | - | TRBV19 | TGTGCCAGTTCTCCCTTGGGACAGGGCTACACCGGGGAGCTGTTTTTT | CASSPLGQGYTGELFF
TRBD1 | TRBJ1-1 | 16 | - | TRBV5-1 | TGCGCCAGCAGCTTTTCTACAGGGGGCGGGAACACTGAAGCTTTCTTT | CASSFSTGGGNTEAFF
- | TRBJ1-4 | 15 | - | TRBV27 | TGTGCCAGCGCCCTGGGGGGGACACAGCGAGAAAAACTGTTTTTT | CASALGGTQREKLFF
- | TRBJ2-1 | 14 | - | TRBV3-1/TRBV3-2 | TGTGCCAGCAGCCAAGTAACTACCTACAATGAGCAGTTCTTC | CASSQVTTYNEQFF